This TCR beta chain was documented in a study of technical replicates of blood from four donors. Clones were read by immunoSEQ multiplex PCR, and TCRdb kept only the in-frame ones, dropping some. The table lists around 77,000 clones, over 85% of them singletons. This CDR3 comprises 13 residues. Germline-derived CDR1 and CDR2 are ENHRY and SYGVKD. V was shortened by 2 bases and J by 1 base, with 5 bases between the two germline ends. This chain uses TRBV10-3 with TRBJ2-5; no firm D call. Input material: T cells isolated from PBMCs. The source of this sequence is a human donor in good health. CDR3 nucleotides: TGTGCCATCAGTGAGATAGTCCAAGAGACCCAGTACTTC. Translation: CAISEIVQETQYF.